These 27 T cell receptor beta chains came from one sample sequenced in a study of blood T cell repertoires in COVID-19. The data were produced by immunoSEQ multiplex PCR, yet TCRdb's version contains in-frame clones alone and is incomplete. The profile shows approximately 290,000 clones, 80% to 90% of them singletons. The sample comprised PBMCs or T cells enriched from blood (not recorded which). All receptors come from a woman aged 30 to 39 who had recovered from COVID-19.

The chain couples TRBV19 to TRBJ1-6; D not resolved. Deletions cut 3 bases from V and 0 bases from J, with 6 bases between. Germline V gene sequence: CDR1 LNHDA, CDR2 SQIVND (reference sequence). CDR3 length: 15 amino acids. The chain's CDR3 is CASSILASYNSPLHF. The CDR3 DNA reads TGTGCCAGTAGTATCTTAGCCTCCTATAATTCACCCCTCCACTTT. Using reference TRBV19 and TRBJ1-6 for the parts outside the CDR3, the full variable domain is DGGITQSPKYLFRKEGQNVTLSCEQNLNHDAMYWYRQDPGQGLRLIYYSQIVNDFQKGDIAEGYSVSREKKESFPLTVTSAQKNPTAFYLCASSILASYNSPLHFGNGTRLTVT.

The gene calls are TRBV28 and TRBJ2-5, with 8 bases fitting TRBD1. CDR3 size: 14 residues. Per the germline V gene, CDR1 is MDHEN and CDR2 is SYDVKM. V lost 5 bases to trimming and J lost 5 bases; unmatched junction nucleotides: 7. The CDR3 reads CASSPRTGRETQYF. The CDR3, as DNA: TGTGCCAGCAGTCCCCGGACAGGGCGGGAGACCCAGTACTTC.

The rearrangement uses TRBV30 and TRBJ2-7; TRBD2 matches 7 bases. The germline V gene has CDR1 GTSNPN and CDR2 SVGIG (reference sequence). Trimming cost V 0 bases and J 2 bases; bases outside gene matches: 7. The CDR3 is made up of 15 amino acids. In DNA form, the CDR3 reads TGTGCCTGGAGTGTATCGGCTAGCGGTGCCTACGAGCAGTACTTC. Translated, it gives CAWSVSASGAYEQYF.

This chain links TRBV4-1 with TRBJ1-5; D unresolved. Germline V CDR1 and CDR2: MGHRA, YSYEKL. V lost 0 bases and J 7 bases, leaving 16 bases between the germline ends. The CDR3 totals 16 residues. For the CDR3, the DNA is TGCGCCAGCAGCCAAGAATTCCCGCAAGCGAGGCAGCCCCAGCATTTT. Translated, it gives CASSQEFPQARQPQHF.

The chain is built from TRBV30 and TRBJ2-7; a possible D gene is TRBD2 (6 bases). The CDR3 runs 14 residues. Germline CDR1 reads GTSNPN; CDR2 reads SVGIG (reference sequence). The V gene lost 2 bases and the J gene lost 1 base, with 12 bases spanning the gap. DNA for the CDR3: TGTGCCTGGAGTCCTGCGGGGATTTCCTACGAGCAGTACTTC. Encoded protein: CAWSPAGISYEQYF.

V usage is TRBV6-6 and J usage is TRBJ2-2; possible D gene TRBD2, 6 bases. The CDR3 runs to 14 residues. V was shortened by 2 bases and J by 5 bases, with 9 bases between the two germline ends. Germline V gene sequence: CDR1 MNHNY, CDR2 SVGAGI (reference sequence). The CDR3 nucleotides read TGTGCCAGCAGTTACGGGGCGGGGACCGGGGAGCTGTTTTTT. It codes for CASSYGAGTGELFF.

The chain carries TRBV30 and TRBJ2-3; D is perhaps TRBD2 (5 bases). V lost 0 bases, J lost 2 bases, and 12 bases lay in between. CDR1 and CDR2 (germline): GTSNPN, SVGIG (reference sequence). There are 15 residues in the CDR3. CDR3 region: CAWSVQLGDTDTQYF. The CDR3 DNA follows: TGTGCCTGGAGTGTACAACTAGGTGACACAGATACGCAGTATTTT.

The chain recombines TRBV19 with TRBJ1-5, with a tentative D call TRBD1 (6 bases). There are 15 residues in the CDR3. Germline-derived CDR1 and CDR2 are LNHDA and SQIVND (reference sequence). Trimming cost V 3 bases and J 11 bases, with 20 bases left between them. CDR3 region: CASSIRQVSEGAQHF. The CDR3 DNA is TGTGCCAGTAGTATCCGACAGGTTTCAGAGGGGGCCCAGCATTTT.

V and J are TRBV28 and TRBJ1-5, with no clear D. The V end was cut by 3 bases, the J end by 4 bases, with 10 bases between. This CDR3 has 14 residues. In germline, CDR1 is MDHEN, CDR2 SYDVKM. The CDR3 region is CASSFGAINQPQHF. As DNA, the CDR3 is TGTGCCAGCAGTTTTGGAGCCATTAATCAGCCCCAGCATTTT.

This chain connects TRBV14 to TRBJ2-3, with TRBD2 matching 12 bases. The J segment lost 5 bases and the V segment lost 3 bases, leaving 12 bases of the junction unmatched. The CDR3 is made up of 18 amino acids. Per germline, CDR1 SGHDN and CDR2 FVKESK. The CDR3 DNA sequence: TGTGCCAGCAGCCACACACTAGCGGGGGGCGCTACAGGAGATACGCAGTATTTT. It yields the protein CASSHTLAGGATGDTQYF. Supplemented by reference TRBV14 and TRBJ2-3, the full variable domain reads EAGVTQFPSHSVIEKGQTVTLRCDPISGHDNLYWYRRVMGKEIKFLLHFVKESKQDESGMPNNRFLAERTGGTYSTLKVQPAELEDSGVYFCASSHTLAGGATGDTQYFGPGTRLTVL.

The J gene is TRBJ1-6, the V gene TRBV5-6, with D possibly being TRBD1 (6 bases). This CDR3 region has 17 residues. V gave up 0 bases and J gave up 6 bases, with 16 bases separating them. Germline loops: CDR1 SGHDT, CDR2 YYEEEE. CDR3 bases: TGTGCCAGCAGCTTGGGGGGAGCCCCCAGGGGTAATTCACCCCTCCACTTT. Its protein product is CASSLGGAPRGNSPLHF.

V gene TRBV19 combines with J gene TRBJ1-1; D is ambiguous. CDR1 is LNHDA and CDR2 is SQIVND in the germline V gene (reference sequence). Trimming pared 5 bases from V and 4 bases from J, leaving 8 bases between. CDR3 length: 12 residues. Here the CDR3 reads CASSAGSTEAFF. CDR3 DNA: TGTGCCAGTAGTGCGGGGTCCACTGAAGCTTTCTTT.

V and J are TRBV3-1 (or the pseudogene TRBV3-2) and TRBJ1-2; a possible D gene is TRBD1 (5 bases). CDR3 length equals 12 residues. V lost 3 bases, J lost 4 bases, and 6 bases lay in between. Germline CDR1 is LGHDT and CDR2 is YNNKEL (reference sequence). CDR3 in amino acids: CASSQTAYGYTF. The CDR3 coding sequence is TGTGCCAGCAGCCAGACAGCCTATGGCTACACCTTC.

This chain connects TRBV15 to TRBJ1-2, with 7 bases that match TRBD1. Germline CDR1 LNHNV, CDR2 YYDKDF (reference sequence). V was clipped by 6 bases and J by 5 bases; unmatched bases: 3. This CDR3 has 12 amino acids. CDR3 DNA: TGTGCCACCAGGGACAGGAGGTATGGCTACACCTTC. Translation: CATRDRRYGYTF. The whole variable domain, filled in from reference TRBV15 and TRBJ1-2, reads DAMVIQNPRYQVTQFGKPVTLSCSQTLNHNVMYWYQQKSSQAPKLLFHYYDKDFNNEADTPDNFQSRRPNTSFCFLDIRSPGLGDTAMYLCATRDRRYGYTFGSGTRLTVV.

The genes are TRBV19 and TRBJ1-2, with TRBD1 matching 11 bases. CDR1 LNHDA and CDR2 SQIVND come from the germline V gene (reference sequence). The CDR3 covers 15 residues. V lost 5 bases, J lost 6 bases, and 8 bases stayed unmatched. Here the CDR3 reads CASSPSGTGGDGYTF. The CDR3 DNA follows: TGTGCCAGTAGTCCGAGCGGGACAGGGGGAGATGGCTACACCTTC.

The chain couples TRBV5-6 to TRBJ1-5, with a weak D call TRBD1 (5 bases). This CDR3 contains 15 residues. Per the germline V gene, CDR1 is SGHDT and CDR2 is YYEEEE. Trimming cost V 3 bases and J 0 bases, with 10 bases left between them. This CDR3 is CASSSQGSSNQPQHF. CDR3 bases: TGTGCCAGCAGCTCGCAGGGTTCTAGCAATCAGCCCCAGCATTTT.

The chain has TRBV27 and TRBJ2-1; 10 nucleotides line up with TRBD2. The ends lost 4 bases at V and 2 bases at J; junction bases unmatched: 17. Germline CDR1 reads MNHEY; CDR2 reads SMNVEV (reference sequence). The CDR3 length is 20 residues. The CDR3 region has the DNA TGTGCCAGCAGTTCCACCGGGACTAGCGTTTTAATTAGAGCCTACAATGAGCAGTTCTTC. Its translation is CASSSTGTSVLIRAYNEQFF.

The gene calls are TRBV28 and TRBJ2-7, with 12 bases lining up with TRBD2. Germline V gene data show CDR1 as MDHEN and CDR2 as SYDVKM. Trimming cost V 4 bases and J 3 bases; bases outside gene matches: 10. This CDR3 region has 17 residues. CDR3 residues: CASSSTSGRARIYEQYF. The CDR3 DNA reads as TGTGCCAGCAGTTCGACTAGCGGGAGAGCGCGTATCTACGAGCAGTACTTC. The full variable domain, completed using reference TRBV28 and TRBJ2-7, is DVKVTQSSRYLVKRTGEKVFLECVQDMDHENMFWYRQDPGLGLRLIYFSYDVKMKEKGDIPEGYSVSREKKERFSLILESASTNQTSMYLCASSSTSGRARIYEQYFGPGTRLTVT.

J is TRBJ2-6 and V is TRBV9; TRBD1 matches 10 bases. The V and J ends lost 2 bases and 2 bases, in that order; junction bases with no gene match: 10. The length of the CDR3 is 19 residues. CDR1 SGDLS and CDR2 YYNGEE come from the germline V gene. The CDR3 nucleotides read TGTGCCAGCAGCGTCCTCCCGGGACAGGGGATGGCTGGGGCCAACGTCCTGACTTTC. Protein sequence: CASSVLPGQGMAGANVLTF.

This clone turned up a few times. The chain is built from TRBV18 and TRBJ2-7; the match to TRBD1 covers 8 bases. Trimming at V came to 5 bases and at J to 5 bases, leaving 8 bases not matched to a gene. This CDR3 has 14 residues. Germline V CDR1 and CDR2: KGHSH, LQKENI. The CDR3 bases are TGTGCCAGCTCAATGGGACAGGCAGCCCACGAGCAGTACTTC. Its translation: CASSMGQAAHEQYF.

The chain links TRBV28 to TRBJ2-6, with D tentatively TRBD2 (7 bases). V lost 7 bases and J lost 2, with 15 bases in between. Germline assignment: CDR1 MDHEN and CDR2 SYDVKM. The CDR3 runs 16 residues. CDR3 DNA: TGTGCCAGCAAAGGTACGGGGGGCGCTGGGGCCAACGTCCTGACTTTC. It codes for CASKGTGGAGANVLTF.

In this sample, this clone turned up once. This sequence joins TRBV19 and TRBJ1-1; maybe TRBD1 (5 bases). V lost 3 bases and J 0 bases, leaving 17 bases between the germline ends. The length of the CDR3 is 17 residues. CDR1 and CDR2 (germline): LNHDA, SQIVND (reference sequence). CDR3 sequence: CASSITRWQDMNTEAFF. The CDR3 DNA follows: TGTGCCAGTAGTATCACCCGTTGGCAGGACATGAACACTGAAGCTTTCTTT.

V is TRBV28 and J is TRBJ2-3, with D possibly TRBD2 on 6 matching bases. Deletions cut 2 bases from V and 0 bases from J, with 12 bases between. From germline, CDR1 is MDHEN and CDR2 SYDVKM. The CDR3 has 16 residues. The CDR3, as DNA: TGTGCCAGCAGTTTAATAACAGCGGGCAGCACAGATACGCAGTATTTT. This encodes CASSLITAGSTDTQYF.

This clone occurred a few times. This sequence joins TRBV20-1 and TRBJ1-1; the D is unclear. This CDR3 region has 11 residues. Germline V CDR1 and CDR2: DFQATT, SNEGSKA (reference sequence). The V end lost 3 bases, the J end lost 8 bases, and 10 bases lay between the germline ends. The chain's CDR3 is CSASRTGEAFF. The CDR3 nucleotides are TGCAGTGCTAGCCGGACGGGGGAAGCTTTCTTT.

The chain recombines TRBV7-9 with TRBJ1-5; D not resolved. V lost 2 bases and J 6 bases, leaving 5 bases between the germline ends. Germline CDR1 SEHNR, CDR2 FQNEAQ (reference sequence). This CDR3 has 12 residues. CDR3 nucleotide sequence: TGTGCCAGCAGCTTATCCAGTCAGCCCCAGCATTTT. It translates to CASSLSSQPQHF.

The J gene is TRBJ1-4, the V gene TRBV5-4; 7 bases map to TRBD1. The CDR3 extends over 16 amino acids. V dropped 4 bases and J dropped 6; count of bases not matched to a gene: 12. Germline V lookup: CDR1 SGHNT, CDR2 YYREEE (reference sequence). The DNA for the CDR3 is TGTGCCAGCAGCCTGGTAGGGGGCAGGGGGGATGAAAAACTGTTTTTT. Translation gives CASSLVGGRGDEKLFF.

This clone has a handful of counts. The CDR3 sequence is CASTQIGTGGETQYF. Written as DNA, the CDR3 is TGTGCCAGCACCCAAATTGGGACAGGGGGAGAGACCCAGTACTTC. The V gene is TRBV28, the J gene TRBJ2-5; 11 nucleotides match TRBD1. The V gene's germline CDR1 is MDHEN and CDR2 SYDVKM. J gave up 4 bases and V 7 bases, and 8 bases lay outside the gene matches. The length of the CDR3 is 15 residues.